Sequencing of this T cell receptor (beta chain) was carried out in a study of Graves' ophthalmopathy and Graves' hyperthyroidism. The CDR3 runs 17 residues. V shed 3 bases and J 1 base; nucleotides not matched to a gene: 10. Germline CDR1 is SGHAT and CDR2 is FQDESV (reference sequence). RNA served as the template for amplifying TCR beta CDR3 regions. RT-PCR in the first round used HTBI primers; a second-round multiplex PCR followed. One entry per CDR3 protein results from TCRdb running MiXCR on the multiplex PCR reads. Of hundreds of thousands of distinct CDR3 sequences listed, around 21% are singletons. Exclusion covered patients with other autoimmune diseases or uncontrolled infections (as well as pregnancy or lactation).

What was sequenced was peripheral blood. This TCR came from a woman between 18 and 30 years old with stable Graves' hyperthyroidism. The V and J genes are TRBV11-1 and TRBJ1-1, with 8 nucleotides matching TRBD1. The CDR3 coding sequence is TGTGCCAGCAGCTTGGGACTGCAGGGGGCAAAGAACACTGAAGCTTTCTTT. Residues: CASSLGLQGAKNTEAFF. The whole variable domain, filled in from reference TRBV11-1 and TRBJ1-1, reads EAEVAQSPRYKITEKSQAVAFWCDPISGHATLYWYRQILGQGPELLVQFQDESVVDDSQLPKDRFSAERLKGVDSTLKIQPAELGDSAMYLCASSLGLQGAKNTEAFFGQGTRLTVV.